Given below is one T cell receptor (beta chain) in context. Its antigen is undetermined. The authors prepared the TCRbeta library with unique molecular identifiers. TCRdb called the PCR reads again in MiXCR, with one record for every CDR3 protein. This sample has under 750,000 distinct CDR3 sequences, with 20% to 25% found just once. J lost 4 bases, V lost 4 bases, and 8 bases had no gene match. In germline, CDR1 is SGHRS, CDR2 YFSETQ. The CDR3 contains 15 residues. The sample originates from a study of T-cell reconstitution after alpha-beta-depleted transplantation in children. Overall study results and limits: At day 60, the high TCRbeta diversity found in some patients originated from recipient T cells and thymic progenitors that had survived. About two months after transplant, alpha-beta T cells reportedly came from several hundred expanded graft clones.

The chain uses TRBV5-1 and TRBJ1-5; 7 positions match TRBD1. Specimen: PBMCs, mostly from graft donor cells, collected 360 days after TCRalphabeta/CD19-depleted stem cell transplant. The receptor was isolated from a boy younger than two who had a stem cell transplant for acute myeloid leukemia, so the T cells may come from the graft donor. The CDR3 loop is CASSPGTAANQPQHF. The CDR3 DNA reads TGCGCCAGCAGCCCCGGGACAGCAGCGAATCAGCCCCAGCATTTT.